What follows describes a single T cell receptor beta chain. What this receptor recognizes is not known. These data originate in a study of cytomegalovirus exposure and HLA in healthy donors (dated by TCRdb to the late 2010s). Regarding the research as a whole: An earlier analysis of 587 of the donors reported about 260 Gb of sequence data and around 110 million unique TCR beta sequences obtained from approximately 180 million T cells. A later genetic analysis used genome-wide SNP genotypes for about three fifths of the 666 donors, treating that subset as a discovery cohort. Among 398 genotyped donors of the cohort, an average of around 240,000 unique TCR beta nucleotide sequences were sequenced per donor, around 20% of them non-productive. In addition to the first cohort of 650 to 800 subjects, a separate validation cohort of approximately 120 different subjects was used. Because of strong linkage in the cohort, five DR-DQ haplotypes were treated as single units for association and clustering. Every discovery cohort repertoire had been produced on one sequencing platform. The number of donors typed differed by locus, with 629-630 for A, B, C, DRB1 and DQB1, around 520 for DQA1, over 600 for DPA1, and some 440 for DPB1. HLA typing included class I and class II loci at four-digit resolution. An early release that covered some 640 HLA-typed donors contained 250 to 350 gigabases of sequencing data and some 87 million unique TCR sequences. The genetic ancestry cluster associated with self-reported Caucasian donors included 70% to 85% of the roughly 390 genotyped donors. The study aimed to test whether cataloging public T cell receptors could reveal signatures of past pathogen exposure. The later analysis used no new phenotypic data to find candidate immune exposures, relying instead on TCR beta sequences and their occurrence across donors. In a later analysis, previously published TCR beta repertoires from some 640 donors were re-analyzed and high-resolution HLA genotyping was added so that TCR occurrence patterns could be studied. The study profiled the T cell repertoires of under 850 subjects by immunosequencing and related them to cytomegalovirus serostatus. High-throughput TCR immunosequencing, statistical association of individual TCRs with disease status, and machine learning were combined to predict cytomegalovirus infection status. An earlier analysis of 450 to 750 of the donors used high-throughput TCR beta sequencing to judge whether each TCR beta V gene segment behaved as functional or pseudogenic. Donor age, sex, ethnicity and CMV serostatus were collected together with the repertoire data. General conclusions and limits of the study: The study gave a list of under 200 TCR beta chains associated with cytomegalovirus. The sequencing pipeline was judged likely to have produced a cluster of highly shared sequence variants as a technical artifact. A later genetic analysis reported fewer N-insertions in productive TCRs among donors in an Asian-associated ancestry cluster than the roughly 700-donor mean. When HLA alleles, especially DR and DQ, strongly co-occurred, attributing TCR associations to individual alleles was difficult. A later analysis found that most CMV-associated TCR beta chains appeared HLA-restricted, with HLA associations seemingly driven largely by CMV exposure. A later analysis found that TCR association rates varied across HLA loci, with DRB1 alleles showing the most associated TCRs and HLA-C alleles the fewest. Compared with equally common non-associated chains, HLA-associated TCR beta chains in a later analysis were more clonally expanded and had lower generation probabilities. Linkage disequilibrium might explain the correlated functional status among segregating V segments, but an unknown experimental factor could not be ruled out. Broadly in line with IMGT annotations, most TCR beta V segments showed up in productive rearrangements about 87% or about 30% of the time in an earlier analysis of several hundred of the donors. While some public TCRs were present in many individuals, most TCR sequences turned up only very rarely across donors. In a later analysis, 16,951 TCR beta sequences were associated with specific HLA alleles at a false discovery rate of 0.05. The classifier was reported to diagnose cytomegalovirus status with high specificity and sensitivity in both the original and validation cohorts. For the cohort, immune exposure information was limited to CMV serostatus. Because HLA typing was unavailable for some donors at each locus, only the typed subset was used in association tests. The authors suggested that the approach could potentially be generalized to other disease states and immunological phenotypes. A later genetic analysis associated a missense DCLRE1C variant with V-gene and J-gene trimming of TCR beta chains, and an independent cohort replicated the association. In vitro tests confirmed that a few of the cytomegalovirus-associated TCR beta chains recognize cytomegalovirus antigens. In this cohort, only TCR beta chains were sequenced, and detectable features were limited by the absence of alpha or paired-chain data. A later analysis reported that several top co-occurrence clusters appeared linked to parvovirus B19, influenza, CMV and Epstein-Barr virus. The earlier analysis of some 560 of the donors excluded roughly 17 rarely observed V segments, including chromosome 9 orphons, because counts were too low. A further reported finding was that TCR beta sequences accurately predicted the HLA-A and HLA-B alleles for most subjects in the first cohort. Some IMGT-functional V segments, including TRBV6-2 and TRBV6-3, could not be distinguished by the 87-base-pair reads and were therefore excluded. Presence/absence analyses assumed roughly uniform sequencing depth across donors, an assumption that may not hold.

The cohort comprised 710 or so healthy bone marrow donors. All cohort members were sampled while nominally healthy, although unrecorded immune exposures were likely present. The donor tested CMV seronegative and was one of the 352 seronegative cohort members. Each donor provided a peripheral blood sample, and peripheral blood mononuclear cells were used for TCR beta sequencing. Genomic DNA extraction from the blood cell samples was performed with the Qiagen DNeasy Blood Extraction Kit. The protocol used for the library was the immunoSEQ multiplex PCR assay. For the multiplex PCR, a mixture combining 60 forward primers for TCR Vbeta segments and 13 reverse primers for TCR Jbeta segments was used. The CDR3 region of rearranged TCR beta genes was amplified from genomic DNA with a multiplex PCR assay. The Illumina HiSeq System was used to sequence the amplified TCR beta libraries as 87-base-pair reads. The study's processing was this. In a later analysis, 80 million or so unique TCR beta chains were counted across the roughly 700 repertoires, and roughly 10 million of these chains were shared by at least two donors. To remove PCR and sequencing errors, raw reads were error-corrected and collapsed into unique sequences using a nearest-neighbor algorithm that merged closely related sequences. To assign V, D and J gene segments, CDR3 sequences were aligned to IMGT reference sequences. For a sequence to be retained, at least a six-nucleotide match to both a V gene segment and a J gene segment was required. A rearrangement counted as productive if the CDR3 had no stop codons and remained in frame with V and J, and every other rearrangement counted as non-productive. CDR3 was defined according to IMGT convention as the region running from the second conserved V-encoded cysteine to the conserved J-encoded phenylalanine. The earlier analysis of around 640 of the donors excluded sequences that lacked an unambiguous match to a single V gene segment. An earlier analysis of several hundred of the donors called V segments functional above 56.7% productive rearrangements and segregating when the between-donor standard deviation exceeded 5%. A statistical classification framework was developed to diagnose cytomegalovirus status using the catalog of TCR beta chain sequences. V and J gene assignment, in a later analysis, came from comparing TCR nucleotide sequences with IMGT/GENE-DB human TR gene sequences. In a later analysis, CDR3 sequences and most-parsimonious VDJ recombination scenarios were assigned using the TCRdist pipeline. In a later analysis, every TCR beta chain was defined by the combination of its CDR3 amino acid sequence and its V-gene family, and reads without a unique V-gene family were dropped. As a way to deal with suspected cross-contamination and a sequencing artifact, a later analysis dropped approximately 570 nucleotide sequences that were highly shared and had low generation probability. In a later analysis, a clonal expansion index for each public chain was calculated from normalized within-repertoire ranks of inferred template counts. In a later analysis, generation probabilities were computed using a VDJ recombination model fitted to out-of-frame rearrangements, and the results were checked against IGoR. In a later analysis, TCR-TCR, TCR-HLA and TCR-CMV co-occurrence was scored with hypergeometric tests, and a repertoire-size bias correction was applied to TCR pairs. A later analysis estimated false discovery rates by permuting HLA or CMV assignments 20 times. In a later analysis, co-occurring TCRs were grouped with DBSCAN, and TCRdist sequence similarity was added when clustering was performed within HLA-allele-positive subsets. Repertoires with fewer than 30,000 or more than 120,000 public chains, plus five repertoires with anomalous nucleotide sharing, were excluded from co-occurrence clustering. The source is immuneACCESS, and TCRdb retained only in-frame sequences with V and J called. Part of the clones is not carried over; for the studies checked, unresolved V genes explain less than half of this, and the remainder is unexplained. The V and J calls and clone size are taken from that table; D and trimming were inferred from the DNA. The sample's table lists a count of around 120,000 clones. The ten largest clones represent about 3.5% of the sample.

CDR1 and CDR2, per the germline V gene, are KGHSH and LQKENI. Germline trimming: 4 bases from V, 5 bases from J; junction bases outside gene matches: 5. From its cysteine to its phenylalanine, the CDR3 spans 13 amino acids. Just CDR3 DNA is preserved here, 39 bases in frame from base 1. The sequence links TRBV18 to TRBJ2-7; TRBD1 matches 7 bases in the middle. The clonotype was recovered from a man in his late teens or twenties in good health and CMV-seronegative. Source material: PBMCs. The DNA is as follows: TGTGCCAGCTCACTAGGACAGGTGGACGAGCAGTACTTC. Translated, it gives CASSLGQVDEQYF.